The rows below give T cell receptor beta chains drawn from one sample of a study of blood T cell repertoires in COVID-19. Assay: immunoSEQ multiplex PCR; the TCRdb copy retains only in-frame clones and omits some. The sample lists 45,000 to 65,000 clones, around 86% occurring once. What was sequenced was peripheral blood. The receptors derive from a man between 65 and 85 years old with active COVID-19. Each CDR3 is given with its conserved first and last residue. A D gene is named only where the DNA matches it firmly. The size of a clone is reported for some rows only, either as once, few or many, or as a class for expanded clones.

V gene	J gene	clone size	D gene	CDR3 DNA	CDR3 protein
TRBV24-1	TRBJ2-3	.	.	TGTGCCACCAGTCCCGGGGACACAAGCACAGATACGCAGTATTTT	CATSPGDTSTDTQYF
TRBV6-2/TRBV6-3	TRBJ2-7	.	TRBD1	TGTGCCAGCAGTGTCACCGGGACAGTCCACGAGCAGTACTTC	CASSVTGTVHEQYF
TRBV5-1	TRBJ2-6	.	TRBD1	TGCGCCAGCAGCTTCCAGCCCGGGACAGGGGGCGCTTCTGGGGCCAACGTCCTGACTTTC	CASSFQPGTGGASGANVLTF
TRBV19	TRBJ2-2	.	TRBD1	TGTGCCAGTAGTATTTCCAGGGGGCGGAGCGGGGAGCTGTTTTTT	CASSISRGRSGELFF
TRBV10-3	TRBJ2-3	.	.	TGTGCCATCAGTGGTGGACAGACGGATACGCAGTATTTT	CAISGGQTDTQYF
TRBV7-9	TRBJ2-1	.	.	TGTGCCAGCAGCTCTGGGGACTTCTTTTACAATGAGCAGTTCTTC	CASSSGDFFYNEQFF
TRBV5-1	TRBJ1-1	.	TRBD1	TGCGCCAGCAGCGCGGGACAGAGGAGCACTGAAGCTTTCTTT	CASSAGQRSTEAFF
TRBV7-9	TRBJ1-4	.	.	TGTGCCAGCAACGAGGGTTCGGGTGAAAAACTGTTTTTT	CASNEGSGEKLFF
TRBV18	TRBJ2-3	once	.	TGTGCCAGCTCACCAGGAGACCTCACAGATACGCAGTATTTT	CASSPGDLTDTQYF
TRBV24-1	TRBJ2-7	.	.	TGTGCCACCAGTGATGGCCAGTCCTACGAGCAGTACTTC	CATSDGQSYEQYF
TRBV4-3	TRBJ1-2	.	TRBD1	TGCGCCAGCAGCCAAGTTGCGGGGGGACAGGGTTCCTATGGCTACACCTTC	CASSQVAGGQGSYGYTF
TRBV9	TRBJ2-1	.	.	TGTGCCAGCAGCGTAGATGTGAGAGGTGAGCAGTTCTTC	CASSVDVRGEQFF
TRBV9	TRBJ2-2	.	.	TGTGCCAGCAGCCTGACACTTCTTACCGGGGAGCTGTTTTTT	CASSLTLLTGELFF
TRBV5-4	TRBJ2-5	.	.	TGTGCCAGCAGCTTCGCACGCGGCCAAGAGACCCAGTACTTC	CASSFARGQETQYF
TRBV4-3	TRBJ1-4	.	.	TGCGCCAGCAGCCAACCCGGGGGGTACGGGGAAAAACTGTTTTTT	CASSQPGGYGEKLFF
TRBV7-7	TRBJ2-5	.	TRBD2	TGTGCTAGCAGCCCCGGGACTAGCGGGGGGGCCAGGGAGACCCAGTACTTC	CASSPGTSGGARETQYF
TRBV25-1	TRBJ2-7	.	.	TGTGCCAGCAGTGAATTGGACGGGACTTACGAGCAGTACTTC	CASSELDGTYEQYF
TRBV19	TRBJ2-3	.	.	TGTGCCAGTAGTATGCCCGGGGCAGATACGCAGTATTTT	CASSMPGADTQYF
TRBV7-2	TRBJ1-5	.	.	TGTGCCAGCAGCTTAGACAGCGGGGGCAATCAGCCCCAGCATTTT	CASSLDSGGNQPQHF
TRBV3-1/TRBV3-2	TRBJ2-1	.	.	TGTGCCAGCAGCCAAGTGAGCGGGTCGGCCTACAATGAGCAGTTCTTC	CASSQVSGSAYNEQFF
TRBV19	TRBJ1-1	.	.	TGTGCCAGTAGTACCCGGACAAAGTGGTTCACTGAAGCTTTCTTT	CASSTRTKWFTEAFF
TRBV6-1	TRBJ2-5	.	.	TGTGCCAGCAGTGAAGCAGTTCTTGGTGCGGCCCTCGGCGAGACCCAGTACTTC	CASSEAVLGAALGETQYF
TRBV23-1	TRBJ1-2	.	.	TGCGCCAGCAGTCAATTCCGGCGGCCTTGTGGCTACACCTTC	CASSQFRRPCGYTF